This T cell receptor beta chain was identified during a study of Ad26.COV2.S vaccination and SARS-CoV-2 variants. Study details: The donor was enrolled in the Ad26.COV2.S arm of the COV1001 trial. Into the muscle, Ad26.COV2.S was dosed once or twice, 56 days apart.

Measured with immunoSEQ multiplex PCR; TCRdb has only the in-frame clones, and not every one. In the table there are 300,000 to 400,000 clones, approximately 90% of which are singletons. Treatment denoted: around 19 received Ad26.COV2.S at low or high dose, single or two shots; five or six received placebo; per-sample allocation not given. Samples came from day 63 after the first vaccine or placebo injection. An 18-55-year-old adult in Boston served as donor. General observations from the study: Analyses that measured TCR breadth and depth may have underestimated total T cell responses.

This clone has only a few counts. The antigen remains undetermined. This CDR3 has 14 residues. Germline V gene sequence: CDR1 MDHEN, CDR2 SYDVKM. Trimming shortened V by 7 bases and J by 0 bases, and 13 bases separated the two germline ends. Sequencing was performed on peripheral blood, taken in a trial of Ad26.COV2.S vaccine versus placebo. The V gene is TRBV28, the J gene TRBJ2-7, with D possibly matching TRBD2 (6 bases). The sequence derives from a person between 18 and 65 years old who received the Ad26.COV2.S COVID-19 vaccine or a placebo. The CDR3 sequence: CASNKAGPSYEQYF. CDR3 in DNA: TGTGCCAGCAACAAAGCGGGCCCCTCCTACGAGCAGTACTTC.